This entry lists 20 T cell receptor beta chains sequenced from one sample in a study of technical replicates of blood from several donors. The method was immunoSEQ multiplex PCR; TCRdb's version includes in-frame clones alone and lacks a portion of them. The profile covers more than 65,000 clones, with approximately 96% appearing a single time and 0.25% to 0.3% taken by the ten largest. The sequenced sample was T cells isolated from PBMCs. These receptors originate from a human donor in good health.

CDR3 sequence reads: CASSLDWASGILYEQYF. In DNA, the CDR3 is TGTGCCAGCAGCTTAGATTGGGCTAGCGGGATCCTCTACGAGCAGTACTTC. The V gene is TRBV11-2, the J gene TRBJ2-7, with 9 bases matching TRBD2. This CDR3 region has 17 residues. The germline CDR1 and CDR2 sequences are SGHAT and FQNNGV. The junction had 9 bases not matched to a gene; V was cut back by 0 bases and J by 3 bases.

The chain uses TRBV6-5 and TRBJ1-2, with D possibly TRBD1 on 5 matching bases. V was trimmed by 1 base and J by 2 bases, leaving 8 bases between them. CDR1 MNHEY and CDR2 SVGAGI come from the germline V gene. The CDR3 contains 14 residues. CDR3 sequence: CASSYLQGNYGYTF. The CDR3 region has the DNA TGTGCCAGCAGTTACTTGCAGGGCAACTATGGCTACACCTTC.

The V gene is TRBV2, the J gene TRBJ2-1; D is perhaps TRBD2 (6 bases). This CDR3 is built from 12 residues. Germline V CDR1 and CDR2: SNHLY, FYNNEI. With 5 bases removed from V and 7 bases from J, the gap between germline ends came to 9 bases. CDR3 sequence: CASSLSGNEQFF. For the CDR3, the DNA is TGTGCCAGCAGTCTTAGCGGAAATGAGCAGTTCTTC.

In DNA form, the CDR3 reads TGTGCCAGCAGTTTATTATCGGCGGCACCTGGGGCCAACGTCCTGACTTTC. Amino acid sequence: CASSLLSAAPGANVLTF. The chain couples TRBV27 to TRBJ2-6, with D unclear. With 1 base removed from V and 2 bases from J, the gap between germline ends came to 12 bases. Germline CDR1 is MNHEY and CDR2 is SMNVEV (reference sequence). This CDR3 has 17 amino acids.

This clone is a singleton in its sample. The chain uses TRBV28 and TRBJ1-1, with D unresolved. The germline V gene has CDR1 MDHEN and CDR2 SYDVKM. CDR3 length: 14 residues. V dropped 3 bases and J dropped 10 bases, with 18 bases sitting between them. As DNA, the CDR3 is TGTGCCAGCAGTTTTAACGGTTGGGCTGAGGGAGCTTTCTTT. It yields the protein CASSFNGWAEGAFF.

V usage is TRBV6-5 and J usage is TRBJ2-3, with a possible D match to TRBD1 (5 bases). Germline V lookup: CDR1 MNHEY, CDR2 SVGAGI. This CDR3 is built from 13 residues. Trimming cost V 3 bases and J 5 bases, with 9 bases left between them. This CDR3 reads CASSYGAQDTQYF. The DNA of the CDR3 is TGTGCCAGCAGTTATGGGGCCCAAGATACGCAGTATTTT.

This chain uses TRBV30 with TRBJ2-7; perhaps TRBD1 as D (7 bases). The CDR3 consists of 12 residues. The V and J ends lost 4 bases and 5 bases respectively, with 12 bases between them. Germline loops: CDR1 GTSNPN, CDR2 SVGIG (reference sequence). The CDR3 protein is CAWNRGLDEQYF. CDR3 in DNA: TGTGCCTGGAACAGGGGACTCGACGAGCAGTACTTC.

The DNA of the CDR3 is TGTGCCAGCAGTGCTATCACAGGGAAAGCTTTCTTT. Protein product: CASSAITGKAFF. This chain joins TRBV25-1 and TRBJ1-1; TRBD1 is a possible D gene (6 bases). V was trimmed by 4 bases and J by 9 bases, leaving 12 bases between them. This CDR3 comprises 12 residues. CDR1 MGHDK and CDR2 SYGVNS come from the germline V gene.

This chain uses TRBV5-1 with TRBJ1-1; 8 nucleotides agree with TRBD1. Germline CDR1 and CDR2: SGHRS and YFSETQ. This CDR3 spans 14 amino acids. The V segment lost 5 bases and the J segment 0 bases; nucleotides outside the gene matches: 3. The CDR3: CASRGQGMNTEAFF. For the CDR3, the DNA is TGCGCCAGCAGAGGACAGGGCATGAACACTGAAGCTTTCTTT.

The rearrangement joins TRBV7-3 to TRBJ2-5; D possibly corresponds to TRBD2 (6 bases). V was pared by 6 bases and J by 5 bases, with 19 bases between. CDR1 and CDR2 from the germline V gene are SGHTA and FQGTGA. This CDR3 comprises 15 residues. CDR3 residues: CASSLTRPIDETQYF. CDR3 nucleotides: TGTGCCAGCAGTTTGACTAGACCAATCGACGAGACCCAGTACTTC.

The rearrangement links TRBV5-8 to TRBJ1-5, with a weak D call TRBD1 (6 bases). Trimming pared 1 base from V and 5 bases from J, leaving 16 bases between. The CDR3 spans 16 residues. Germline CDR1 and CDR2: SGHTS and YDEGEE. CDR3: CASSLRFQGWDQPQHF. CDR3 in DNA: TGTGCCAGCAGCTTGCGTTTCCAGGGGTGGGATCAGCCCCAGCATTTT.

The chain is built from TRBV19 and TRBJ1-5; 9 nucleotides align to TRBD1. The length of the CDR3 is 15 residues. Trimming at V came to 4 bases and at J to 6 bases, leaving 7 bases not matched to a gene. Germline values: CDR1 LNHDA, CDR2 SQIVND (reference sequence). The CDR3 protein is CASSTDRGNAQPQHF. The CDR3 DNA sequence: TGTGCCAGTAGTACGGACAGGGGTAACGCTCAGCCCCAGCATTTT.

This chain connects TRBV4-1 to TRBJ2-3; D might be TRBD1 (6 bases). V lost 0 bases, J lost 6 bases, and 19 bases lay in between. CDR1 and CDR2 from the germline V gene are MGHRA and YSYEKL. This CDR3 is built from 17 residues. CDR3: CASSQEMSQGRLDTQYF. CDR3 DNA sequence: TGCGCCAGCAGCCAAGAAATGAGTCAGGGGCGCTTGGATACGCAGTATTTT.

The J gene is TRBJ2-2, the V gene TRBV7-2; perhaps TRBD2 as D (7 bases). Looked up from germline, CDR1 is SGHTA and CDR2 is FQGNSA. V was cut by 2 bases and J by 7 bases, with 17 bases left in between. The CDR3 sequence is 16 residues long. The CDR3 DNA is TGTGCCAGCAGCTTAATGGCGGGGGCCTCCCTCGGGGAGCTGTTTTTT. Translated: CASSLMAGASLGELFF.

The rearrangement uses TRBV2 and TRBJ2-1, with a weak D call TRBD2 (5 bases). In germline, CDR1 is SNHLY, CDR2 FYNNEI. The CDR3 loop spans 13 amino acids. Between the trimmed V and J ends, which lost 5 bases and 6 bases, there was a span of 11 bases. The CDR3 DNA is TGTGCCAGCAGTAAGCGGCTAGCCAATGAGCAGTTCTTC. Its protein product is CASSKRLANEQFF.

The V call is TRBV30, the J call TRBJ1-1; D call uncertain. V gave up 2 bases and J gave up 0 bases, with 7 bases separating them. The CDR3 has 13 residues. In germline, CDR1 is GTSNPN, CDR2 SVGIG (reference sequence). The CDR3 DNA reads as TGTGCCTGGAGTATTTACATGAACACTGAAGCTTTCTTT. Translated: CAWSIYMNTEAFF.

As DNA, the CDR3 is TGTGCCAGCAGCTTGGGTAGCGCTGAGCAGTTCTTC. Protein product: CASSLGSAEQFF. The chain couples TRBV5-4 to TRBJ2-1, with a weak D call TRBD2 (5 bases). V was cut by 0 bases and J by 9 bases, with 7 bases left in between. The CDR3 is made up of 12 amino acids. The germline V gene encodes CDR1 SGHNT and CDR2 YYREEE (reference sequence).

J is TRBJ1-1 and V is TRBV7-8; the match to TRBD1 covers 7 bases. The ends lost 6 bases at V and 5 bases at J; junction bases unmatched: 6. The germline gives CDR1 SGHVS, CDR2 FQNEAQ. The CDR3 length is 13 residues. The CDR3 is CASSQQGRTEAFF. The CDR3, as DNA: TGTGCCAGCAGTCAACAGGGGCGGACTGAAGCTTTCTTT.

The chain is built from TRBV28 and TRBJ2-2, with TRBD1 matching 10 bases. V trimming: 5 bases; J trimming: 4 bases; junction bases outside the gene matches: 7. Per germline, CDR1 MDHEN and CDR2 SYDVKM. The CDR3 spans 16 residues. The CDR3 nucleotides read TGTGCCAGCAGTCCCCTGAGGGACAGGGGCACCGGGGAGCTGTTTTTT. Translating gives CASSPLRDRGTGELFF.

The chain couples TRBV12-5 to TRBJ2-5; D remains unclear. This CDR3 comprises 14 residues. Germline V lookup: CDR1 LGHNT, CDR2 FRNRAP. V lost 4 bases and J lost 3, with 12 bases in between. CDR3 protein: CASGSTSYEETQYF. Here the CDR3 DNA reads TGTGCTAGTGGTTCCACGTCCTACGAAGAGACCCAGTACTTC.